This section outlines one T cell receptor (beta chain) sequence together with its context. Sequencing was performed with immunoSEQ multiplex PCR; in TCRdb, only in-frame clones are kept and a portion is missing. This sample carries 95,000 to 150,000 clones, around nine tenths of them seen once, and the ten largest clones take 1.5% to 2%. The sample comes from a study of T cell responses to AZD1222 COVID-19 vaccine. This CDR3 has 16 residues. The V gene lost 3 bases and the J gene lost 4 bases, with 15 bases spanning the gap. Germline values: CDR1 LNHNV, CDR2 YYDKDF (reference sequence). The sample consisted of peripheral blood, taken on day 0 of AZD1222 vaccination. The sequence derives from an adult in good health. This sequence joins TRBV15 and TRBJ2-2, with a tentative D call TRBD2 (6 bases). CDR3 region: CATSRRGFDFTGELFF. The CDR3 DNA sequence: TGTGCCACCAGCAGGCGGGGCTTCGATTTCACCGGGGAGCTGTTTTTT.